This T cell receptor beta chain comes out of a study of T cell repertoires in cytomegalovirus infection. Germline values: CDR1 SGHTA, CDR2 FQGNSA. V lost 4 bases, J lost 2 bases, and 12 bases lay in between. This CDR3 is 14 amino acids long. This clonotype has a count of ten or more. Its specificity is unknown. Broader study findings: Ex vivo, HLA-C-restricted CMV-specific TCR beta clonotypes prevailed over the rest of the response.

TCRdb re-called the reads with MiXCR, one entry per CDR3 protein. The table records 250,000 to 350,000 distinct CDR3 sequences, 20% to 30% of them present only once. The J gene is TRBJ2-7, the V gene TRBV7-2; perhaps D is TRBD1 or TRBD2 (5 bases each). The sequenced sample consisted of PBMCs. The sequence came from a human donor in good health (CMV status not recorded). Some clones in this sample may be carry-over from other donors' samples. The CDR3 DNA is TGTGCCAGCAGCTCTCAGAGGGGAGCCTACGAGCAGTACTTC. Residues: CASSSQRGAYEQYF.